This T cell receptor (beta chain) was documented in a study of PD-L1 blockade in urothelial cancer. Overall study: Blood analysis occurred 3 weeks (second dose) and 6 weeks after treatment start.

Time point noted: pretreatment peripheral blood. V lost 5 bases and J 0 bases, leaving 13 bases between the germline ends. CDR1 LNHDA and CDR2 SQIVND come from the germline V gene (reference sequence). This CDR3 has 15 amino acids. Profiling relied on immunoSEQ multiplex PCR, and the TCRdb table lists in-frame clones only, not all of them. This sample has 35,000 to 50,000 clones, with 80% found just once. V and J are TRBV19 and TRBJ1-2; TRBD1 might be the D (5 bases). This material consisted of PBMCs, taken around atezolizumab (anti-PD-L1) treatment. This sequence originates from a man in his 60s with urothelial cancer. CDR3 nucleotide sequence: TGTGCCAGTAGTCCCCGACAGAATACTAACTATGGCTACACCTTC. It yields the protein CASSPRQNTNYGYTF.